These 25 T cell receptor beta chains were all obtained from the same sample, sequenced in a study of T cell responses to AZD1222 COVID-19 vaccine. TCRdb's copy holds only in-frame clones and misses some; the assay was immunoSEQ multiplex PCR. This sample has about 76,000 clones; 90% occur once, and the top ten carry under 5%. This material consisted of peripheral blood, taken on day 0 of AZD1222 vaccination. The origin of the receptors is an adult in good health.

The CDR3 loop reads CSVTPRLNTEAFF. The CDR3, as DNA: TGCAGCGTTACCCCACGATTGAACACTGAAGCTTTCTTT. J is TRBJ1-1 and V is TRBV29-1; no clear D. In germline, CDR1 is SQVTM, CDR2 ANQGSEA. This CDR3 contains 13 residues. Trimming cost V 5 bases and J 0 bases, with 10 bases left between them.

The CDR3 DNA sequence: TGTGCCAGCAGCGAGGGGACAGGTCGCCAGCGAGTCCCCGGGGAGCTGTTTTTT. It encodes CASSEGTGRQRVPGELFF. The chain employs TRBV9 and TRBJ2-2, with 8 bases fitting TRBD1. The CDR3 sequence is 18 residues long. Germline V CDR1 and CDR2: SGDLS, YYNGEE. V trimming: 3 bases; J trimming: 6 bases; junction bases outside the gene matches: 16. Full variable domain (outside the CDR3, taken from reference TRBV9 and TRBJ2-2): DSGVTQTPKHLITATGQRVTLRCSPRSGDLSVYWYQQSLDQGLQFLIQYYNGEERAKGNILERFSAQQFPDLHSELNLSSLELGDSALYFCASSEGTGRQRVPGELFFGEGSRLTVL.

The chain uses TRBV6-5 and TRBJ1-6, with a weak D call TRBD1 (6 bases). The germline gives CDR1 MNHEY, CDR2 SVGAGI. CDR3 length: 13 residues. Trimming shortened V by 11 bases and J by 5 bases, and 13 bases separated the two germline ends. CDR3 region: CAAHGTHNSPLHF. The DNA of the CDR3 is TGTGCCGCCCACGGGACACATAATTCACCCCTCCACTTT.

The chain uses TRBV6-5 and TRBJ2-2; D may be TRBD1 (5 bases). Germline lookup yields CDR1 MNHEY and CDR2 SVGAGI. Trimming pared 5 bases from V and 4 bases from J, leaving 11 bases between. This CDR3 region has 14 residues. CDR3 region: CASSQGVATGELFF. CDR3 in DNA: TGTGCCAGCAGTCAGGGTGTAGCCACCGGGGAGCTGTTTTTT.

This clone has a handful of counts. This chain joins TRBV2 and TRBJ1-3, with D possibly TRBD1 on 6 matching bases. The CDR3 runs to 20 residues. Trimming stripped 5 bases from V and 4 bases from J, with 30 bases between. Germline CDR1 is SNHLY and CDR2 is FYNNEI. In DNA form, the CDR3 reads TGTGCCAGCAGTCTTCATATCGACAGGCTCCAGGGAACGGGAGGAAACACCATATATTTT. Amino acid sequence: CASSLHIDRLQGTGGNTIYF. Using reference TRBV2 and TRBJ1-3 for the parts outside the CDR3, the full variable domain is EPEVTQTPSHQVTQMGQEVILRCVPISNHLYFYWYRQILGQKVEFLVSFYNNEISEKSEIFDDQFSVERPDGSNFTLKIRSTKLEDSAMYFCASSLHIDRLQGTGGNTIYFGEGSWLTVV.

The rearrangement uses TRBV10-3 and TRBJ2-5, with D perhaps TRBD2 (5 bases). This CDR3 has 16 amino acids. Germline values: CDR1 ENHRY, CDR2 SYGVKD. V dropped 0 bases and J dropped 5 bases, with 16 bases sitting between them. In DNA form, the CDR3 reads TGTGCCATCAGTGAGTCCAGGCTTGGTCGCGGGGAGACCCAGTACTTC. Its protein product is CAISESRLGRGETQYF.

J is TRBJ1-2 and V is TRBV6-5, with D maybe TRBD1 (5 bases). Deletions cut 6 bases from V and 7 bases from J, with 18 bases between. The length of the CDR3 is 14 residues. Germline values: CDR1 MNHEY, CDR2 SVGAGI. The CDR3 reads CASSKEGRVGGYTF. The CDR3 DNA follows: TGTGCCAGCAGCAAAGAGGGGCGAGTGGGTGGCTACACCTTC.

The chain couples TRBV19 to TRBJ1-2; weak D call: TRBD1 (6 bases). The CDR3 totals 15 residues. CDR1 and CDR2 from the germline V gene are LNHDA and SQIVND (reference sequence). Between the trimmed V and J ends, which lost 6 bases and 8 bases, there was a span of 22 bases. CDR3 in DNA: TGTGCCAGTAGATATCAGGGGATAATTGCAATGGGCTACACCTTC. It specifies CASRYQGIIAMGYTF.

Here the CDR3 reads CASSQDQVGLLSGNTIYF. CDR3 nucleotides: TGCGCCAGCAGCCAAGATCAGGTGGGGCTACTCTCTGGAAACACCATATATTTT. The chain is built from TRBV4-1 and TRBJ1-3, with a possible D match to TRBD1 (5 bases). Germline assignment: CDR1 MGHRA and CDR2 YSYEKL. Trimming cost V 0 bases and J 0 bases, with 15 bases left between them. This CDR3 comprises 18 residues.

The chain combines TRBV3-1 (or the pseudogene TRBV3-2) with TRBJ1-2; no clear D gene. Germline assignment: CDR1 LGHDT and CDR2 YNNKEL (reference sequence). Trimming took 1 base from V and 8 from J, leaving 14 bases between them. The CDR3 runs to 14 residues. This CDR3 is CASSQGLRESGYTF. Written as DNA, the CDR3 is TGTGCCAGCAGCCAAGGATTAAGGGAGTCGGGCTACACCTTC.

The rearrangement links TRBV3-1 (or the pseudogene TRBV3-2) to TRBJ2-3; the D call may be TRBD1 or TRBD2 (5 bases each). The ends were cut back, 0 bases at V and 0 bases at J, with 16 bases in the middle. The CDR3 has 18 amino acids. The germline CDR1 and CDR2 sequences are LGHDT and YNNKEL (reference sequence). This CDR3 reads CASSQELRGGTSTDTQYF. In DNA form, the CDR3 reads TGTGCCAGCAGCCAAGAGTTGAGGGGCGGAACTAGCACAGATACGCAGTATTTT.

This sequence joins TRBV3-1 (or the pseudogene TRBV3-2) and TRBJ2-7, with D perhaps TRBD2 (5 bases). This CDR3 has 12 residues. Germline assignment: CDR1 LGHDT and CDR2 YNNKEL (reference sequence). The V end lost 0 bases, the J end lost 7 bases, and 7 bases lay between the germline ends. CDR3 sequence: CASSQDRGEQYF. CDR3 nucleotides: TGTGCCAGCAGCCAAGATAGAGGGGAGCAGTACTTC.

The chain recombines TRBV3-1 (or the pseudogene TRBV3-2) with TRBJ2-2; 10 bases line up with TRBD2. This CDR3 comprises 18 residues. Losses at the gene ends were 0 bases for V and 7 bases for J; bases not matched to a gene: 11. From germline, CDR1 is LGHDT and CDR2 YNNKEL (reference sequence). The CDR3: CASSQDAYGLAGVGELFF. CDR3 nucleotides: TGTGCCAGCAGCCAAGATGCTTACGGTCTAGCGGGGGTCGGGGAGCTGTTTTTT.

The chain employs TRBV30 and TRBJ2-3; 7 positions match TRBD1. The germline CDR1 and CDR2 sequences are GTSNPN and SVGIG (reference sequence). The length of the CDR3 is 15 residues. V was pared by 0 bases and J by 3 bases, with 6 bases of the junction left unmatched. The CDR3 sequence: CAWSVLGQLTDTQYF. CDR3 nucleotides: TGTGCCTGGAGTGTACTGGGACAGTTAACAGATACGCAGTATTTT.

The rearrangement links TRBV19 to TRBJ2-5; 7 bases map to TRBD1. Germline V lookup: CDR1 LNHDA, CDR2 SQIVND (reference sequence). With 7 bases clipped from V and 2 bases from J, the junction kept 4 bases outside the gene matches. The CDR3 runs 13 residues. This CDR3 is CASMTTGQETQYF. The CDR3 region has the DNA TGTGCCAGTATGACGACAGGGCAAGAGACCCAGTACTTC.

The rearrangement links TRBV12-3 or TRBV12-4 to TRBJ2-5; a weak D match, TRBD2 (6 bases). This CDR3 spans 13 amino acids. V lost 5 bases and J 4 bases, leaving 11 bases between the germline ends. CDR3 bases: TGTGCCAGCAGTCGGACTACCCGAGAGACCCAGTACTTC. It translates to CASSRTTRETQYF.

This chain connects TRBV13 to TRBJ2-2; 10 bases are shared with TRBD2. Looked up from germline, CDR1 is PRHDT and CDR2 is FYEKMQ (reference sequence). The CDR3 runs 15 residues. V gave up 5 bases and J gave up 7 bases; unmatched junction bases: 7. CDR3 coding DNA: TGTGCCAGCAGCCCCCTAGCGGGAGAGGGCGGGGAGCTGTTTTTT. Amino acids: CASSPLAGEGGELFF.

This clone came up once. The chain uses TRBV11-2 and TRBJ1-3; no definite D call. Germline assignment: CDR1 SGHAT and CDR2 FQNNGV. Trimming pared 5 bases from V and 4 bases from J, leaving 12 bases between. The length of the CDR3 is 14 residues. For the CDR3, the DNA is TGTGCCAGCAGCACCCGGACGTCAGGAAACACCATATATTTT. It yields the protein CASSTRTSGNTIYF.

The chain recombines TRBV7-6 with TRBJ2-1; 8 bases line up with TRBD2. This CDR3 has 16 amino acids. Germline V lookup: CDR1 SGHVS, CDR2 FNYEAQ. The J segment lost 1 base and the V segment lost 5 bases, leaving 7 bases of the junction unmatched. The CDR3 DNA follows: TGTGCCAGCAGCCCCGCCGGGAGGGGGTCCTACAATGAGCAGTTCTTC. Its translation is CASSPAGRGSYNEQFF.

J is TRBJ2-7 and V is TRBV6-1; D is possibly TRBD1 (6 bases). This CDR3 comprises 19 residues. V lost 0 bases, J lost 1 base, and 22 bases lay in between. The germline gives CDR1 MNHNS, CDR2 SASEGT. CDR3 region: CASSEALRLGARQSYEQYF. The CDR3 coding sequence is TGTGCCAGCAGTGAAGCGCTTCGTTTGGGGGCACGGCAGTCCTACGAGCAGTACTTC.

This chain links TRBV7-8 with TRBJ1-1, with D unclear. The CDR3 sequence is 13 residues long. Between the trimmed V and J ends, which lost 3 bases and 3 bases, there was a span of 8 bases. Germline CDR1 and CDR2: SGHVS and FQNEAQ. The CDR3 loop reads CASSFTKDTEAFF. CDR3 bases: TGTGCCAGCAGCTTTACTAAGGACACTGAAGCTTTCTTT.

This chain links TRBV19 with TRBJ1-2, with D hard to call. This CDR3 has 15 residues. The V end was cut by 0 bases, the J end by 4 bases, with 12 bases between. The germline V gene encodes CDR1 LNHDA and CDR2 SQIVND (reference sequence). CDR3 DNA: TGTGCCAGTAGTATAGATCAAGTGTGGGGCTATGGCTACACCTTC. Protein sequence: CASSIDQVWGYGYTF.

The chain links TRBV12-3 or TRBV12-4 to TRBJ1-1, with D hard to call. The CDR3 is made up of 13 amino acids. V was trimmed by 6 bases and J by 2 bases, leaving 10 bases between them. Written as DNA, the CDR3 is TGTGCCAGCAGAGCAGGTGGAAACACTGAAGCTTTCTTT. Protein product: CASRAGGNTEAFF.

The V call is TRBV7-9, the J call TRBJ2-7, with 7 bases identical to TRBD1. Germline CDR1 is SEHNR and CDR2 is FQNEAQ (reference sequence). V was clipped by 0 bases and J by 0 bases; unmatched bases: 2. The CDR3 covers 15 residues. For the CDR3, the DNA is TGTGCCAGCAGCTTAGCCGGGACAGTCTCCTACGAGCAGTACTTC. Encoded protein: CASSLAGTVSYEQYF.

The chain is built from TRBV6-5 and TRBJ1-2, with D maybe TRBD1 (5 bases). CDR1 and CDR2 (germline): MNHEY, SVGAGI. Trimming shortened V by 5 bases and J by 0 bases, and 10 bases separated the two germline ends. The CDR3 is 14 residues long. CDR3 bases: TGTGCCAGCAGTACGGGGGTAGCTAACTATGGCTACACCTTC. The encoded protein is CASSTGVANYGYTF.